This section outlines one TCR beta chain sequence together with its context. Its antigen is still unknown. The V gene lost 3 bases and the J gene lost 10 bases, with 18 bases spanning the gap. The germline gives CDR1 MNHEY, CDR2 SMNVEV (reference sequence). The CDR3 sequence is 14 residues long. Alongside a J-beta primer mix, a sample-barcoded 5' primer served in a second PCR lasting roughly 6 to 12 cycles. One entry per CDR3 protein, called by TCRdb with MiXCR from the 5' RACE reads. Of 1.8 million or so distinct CDR3 sequences in the sample, roughly two fifths were seen once. The entry originates in a study of blood T cells in healthy people across ages. Findings and caveats of the study: Investigators treated diversity estimates from one million T cells as underestimates. Strong correlation linked observed beta diversity and percent naive T cells.

Researchers collected about 9.7 milliliters of peripheral blood from every single donor. The chain carries TRBV27 and TRBJ1-1; no clear D gene. The sample consisted of blood. The receptor was derived from a human donor in good health. The CDR3 nucleotides are TGTGCCAGCAGTTTGCCCGGCGGCTTGGGGAGAGCTTTCTTT. Translating it yields CASSLPGGLGRAFF.